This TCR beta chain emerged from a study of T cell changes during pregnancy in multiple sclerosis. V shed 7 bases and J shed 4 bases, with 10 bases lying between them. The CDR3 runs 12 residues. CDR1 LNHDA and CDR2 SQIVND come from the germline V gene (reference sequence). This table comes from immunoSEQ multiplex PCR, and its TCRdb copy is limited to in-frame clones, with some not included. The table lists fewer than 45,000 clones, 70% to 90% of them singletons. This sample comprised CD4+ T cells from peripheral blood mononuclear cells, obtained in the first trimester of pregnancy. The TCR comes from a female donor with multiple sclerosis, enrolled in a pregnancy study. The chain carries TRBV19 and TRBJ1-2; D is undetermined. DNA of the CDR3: TGTGCCAGTACCGAGACATCCTATGGCTACACCTTC. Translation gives CASTETSYGYTF.